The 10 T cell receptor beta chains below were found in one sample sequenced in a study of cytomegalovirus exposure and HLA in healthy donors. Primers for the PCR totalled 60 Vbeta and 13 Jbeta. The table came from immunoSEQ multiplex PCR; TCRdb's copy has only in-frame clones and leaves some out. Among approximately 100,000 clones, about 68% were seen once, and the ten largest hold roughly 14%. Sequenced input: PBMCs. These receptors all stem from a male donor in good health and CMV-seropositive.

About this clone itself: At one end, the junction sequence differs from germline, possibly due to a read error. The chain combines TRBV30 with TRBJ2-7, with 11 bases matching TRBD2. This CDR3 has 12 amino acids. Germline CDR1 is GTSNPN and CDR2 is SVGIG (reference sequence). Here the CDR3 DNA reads TGTGCCTGGAGTGGCTATAGCGGGGGGGAGACGTTC. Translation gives CAWSGYSGGETF. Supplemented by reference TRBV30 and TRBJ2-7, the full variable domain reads SQTIHQWPATLVQPVGSPLSLECTVEGTSNPNLYWYRQAAGRGLQLLFYSVGIGQISSEVPQNLSASRPQDRQFILSSKKLLLSDSGFYLCAWSGYSGGETFGPGTRLTVT.

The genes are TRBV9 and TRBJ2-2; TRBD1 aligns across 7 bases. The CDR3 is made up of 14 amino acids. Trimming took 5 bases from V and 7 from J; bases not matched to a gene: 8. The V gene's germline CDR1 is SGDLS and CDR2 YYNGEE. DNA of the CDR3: TGTGCCAGCAGACCACGACAGGGATTCGGGGAGCTGTTTTTT. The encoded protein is CASRPRQGFGELFF.

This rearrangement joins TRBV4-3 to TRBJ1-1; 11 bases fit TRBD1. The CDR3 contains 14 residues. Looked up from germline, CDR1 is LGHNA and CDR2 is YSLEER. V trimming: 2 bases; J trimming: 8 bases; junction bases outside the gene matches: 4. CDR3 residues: CASSQRTGGGEAFF. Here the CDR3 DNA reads TGCGCCAGCAGCCAACGGACAGGGGGCGGGGAAGCTTTCTTT.

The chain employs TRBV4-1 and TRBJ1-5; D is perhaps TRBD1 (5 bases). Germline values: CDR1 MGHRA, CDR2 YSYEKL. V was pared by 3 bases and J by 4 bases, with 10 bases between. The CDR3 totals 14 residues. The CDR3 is CASSHRGNNQPQHF. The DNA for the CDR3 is TGCGCCAGCAGCCATAGGGGTAATAATCAGCCCCAGCATTTT.

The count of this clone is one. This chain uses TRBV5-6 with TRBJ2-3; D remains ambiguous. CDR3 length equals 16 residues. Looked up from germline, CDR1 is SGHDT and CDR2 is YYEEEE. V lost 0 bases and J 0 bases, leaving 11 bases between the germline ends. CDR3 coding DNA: TGTGCCAGCAGCTTGGGGCGGCAGTATAGCACAGATACGCAGTATTTT. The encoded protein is CASSLGRQYSTDTQYF.

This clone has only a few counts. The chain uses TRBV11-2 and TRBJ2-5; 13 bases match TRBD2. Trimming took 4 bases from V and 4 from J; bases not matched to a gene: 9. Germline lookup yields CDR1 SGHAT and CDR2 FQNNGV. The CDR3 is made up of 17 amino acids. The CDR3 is CASSSELAGGLAETQYF. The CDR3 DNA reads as TGTGCCAGCAGCTCCGAACTAGCGGGGGGGCTAGCAGAGACCCAGTACTTC.

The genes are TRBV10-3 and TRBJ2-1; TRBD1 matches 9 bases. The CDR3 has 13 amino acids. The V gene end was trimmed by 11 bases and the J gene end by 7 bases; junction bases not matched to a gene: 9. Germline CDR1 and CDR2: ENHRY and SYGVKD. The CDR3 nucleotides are TGTGCCTCCACCGGGACAGGGTTTAATGAGCAGTTCTTC. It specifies CASTGTGFNEQFF.

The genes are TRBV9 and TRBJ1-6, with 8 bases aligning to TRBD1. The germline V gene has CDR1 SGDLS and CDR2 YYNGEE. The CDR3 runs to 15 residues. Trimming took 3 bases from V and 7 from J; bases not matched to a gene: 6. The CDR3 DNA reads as TGTGCCAGCAGCGGGGGGACAGGCGGAAATTCACCCCTCCACTTT. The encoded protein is CASSGGTGGNSPLHF.

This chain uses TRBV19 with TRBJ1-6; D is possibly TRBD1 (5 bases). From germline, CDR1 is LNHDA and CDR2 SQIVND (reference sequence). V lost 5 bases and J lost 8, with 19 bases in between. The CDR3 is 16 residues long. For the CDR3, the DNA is TGTGCCAGTAGTCCGATGGTGGGGATAGGGGATTCACCCCTCCACTTT. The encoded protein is CASSPMVGIGDSPLHF.

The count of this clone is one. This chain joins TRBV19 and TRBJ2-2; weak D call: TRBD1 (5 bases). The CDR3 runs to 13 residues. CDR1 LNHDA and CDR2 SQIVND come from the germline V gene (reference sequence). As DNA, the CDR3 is TGTTACACCACAGGTTCTAGGGCCGGGGAGCTGTTTTTT. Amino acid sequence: CYTTGSRAGELFF.